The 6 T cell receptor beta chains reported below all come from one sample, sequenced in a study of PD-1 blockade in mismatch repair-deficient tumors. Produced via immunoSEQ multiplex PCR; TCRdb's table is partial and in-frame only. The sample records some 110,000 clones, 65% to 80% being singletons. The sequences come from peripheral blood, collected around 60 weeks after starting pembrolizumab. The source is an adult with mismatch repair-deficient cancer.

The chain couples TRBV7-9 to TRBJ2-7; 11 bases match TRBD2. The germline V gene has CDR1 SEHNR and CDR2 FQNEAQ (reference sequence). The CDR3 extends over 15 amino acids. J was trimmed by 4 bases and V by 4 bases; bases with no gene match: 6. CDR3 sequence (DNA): TGTGCCAGCAGCTCCCCGACTAGCGGGATTTACGAGCAGTACTTC. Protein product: CASSSPTSGIYEQYF. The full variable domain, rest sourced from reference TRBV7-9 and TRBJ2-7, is DTGVSQNPRHKITKRGQNVTFRCDPISEHNRLYWYRQTLGQGPEFLTYFQNEAQLEKSRLLSDRFSAERPKGSFSTLEIQRTEQGDSAMYLCASSSPTSGIYEQYFGPGTRLTVT.

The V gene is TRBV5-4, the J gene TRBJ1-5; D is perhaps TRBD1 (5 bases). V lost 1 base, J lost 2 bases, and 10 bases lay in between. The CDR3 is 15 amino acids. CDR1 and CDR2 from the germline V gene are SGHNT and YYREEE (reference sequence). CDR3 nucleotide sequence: TGTGCCAGCAGCTTGAAAGGGGCCGGCAATCAGCCCCAGCATTTT. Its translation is CASSLKGAGNQPQHF.

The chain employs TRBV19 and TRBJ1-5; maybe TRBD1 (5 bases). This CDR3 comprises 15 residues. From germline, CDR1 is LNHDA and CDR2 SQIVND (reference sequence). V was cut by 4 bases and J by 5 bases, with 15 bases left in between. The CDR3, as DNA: TGTGCCAGTAGTACCACAGGACCGGGGGATCAGCCCCAGCATTTT. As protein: CASSTTGPGDQPQHF.

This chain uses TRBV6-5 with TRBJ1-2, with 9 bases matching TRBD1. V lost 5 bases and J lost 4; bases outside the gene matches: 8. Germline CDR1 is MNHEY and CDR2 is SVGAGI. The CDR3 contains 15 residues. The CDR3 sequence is CASSTPGQGPYGYTF. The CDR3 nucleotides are TGTGCCAGCAGTACACCGGGACAGGGTCCCTATGGCTACACCTTC.

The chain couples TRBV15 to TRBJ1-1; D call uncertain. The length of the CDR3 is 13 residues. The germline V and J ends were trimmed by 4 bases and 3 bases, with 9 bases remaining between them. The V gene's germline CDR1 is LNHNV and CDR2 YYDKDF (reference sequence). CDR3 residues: CATSTGGYTEAFF. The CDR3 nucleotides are TGTGCCACCAGCACCGGTGGGTACACTGAAGCTTTCTTT.

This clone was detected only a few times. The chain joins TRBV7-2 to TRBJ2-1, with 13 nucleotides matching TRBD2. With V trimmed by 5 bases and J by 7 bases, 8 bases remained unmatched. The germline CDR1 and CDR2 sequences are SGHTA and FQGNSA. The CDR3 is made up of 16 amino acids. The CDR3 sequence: CASSGRTSGSNNEQFF. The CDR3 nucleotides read TGTGCCAGCAGCGGGAGGACTAGCGGGAGTAATAATGAGCAGTTCTTC.